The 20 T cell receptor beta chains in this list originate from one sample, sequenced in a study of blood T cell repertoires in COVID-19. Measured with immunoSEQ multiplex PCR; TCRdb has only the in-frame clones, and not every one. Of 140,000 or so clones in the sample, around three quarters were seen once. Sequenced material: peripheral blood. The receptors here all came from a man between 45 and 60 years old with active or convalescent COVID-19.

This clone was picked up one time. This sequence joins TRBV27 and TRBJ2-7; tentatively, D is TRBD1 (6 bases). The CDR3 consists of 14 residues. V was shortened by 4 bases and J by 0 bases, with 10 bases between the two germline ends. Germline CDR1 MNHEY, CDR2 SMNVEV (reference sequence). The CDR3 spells CASSSTGTSYEQYF. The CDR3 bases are TGTGCCAGCAGTTCAACAGGGACCTCCTACGAGCAGTACTTC.

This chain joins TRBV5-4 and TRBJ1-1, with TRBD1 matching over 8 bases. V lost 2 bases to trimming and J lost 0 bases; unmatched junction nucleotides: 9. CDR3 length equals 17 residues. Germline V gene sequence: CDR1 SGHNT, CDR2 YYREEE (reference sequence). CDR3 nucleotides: TGTGCCAGCAGCTTCCCCAGGGGGCGAACGGTGAACACTGAAGCTTTCTTT. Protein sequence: CASSFPRGRTVNTEAFF.

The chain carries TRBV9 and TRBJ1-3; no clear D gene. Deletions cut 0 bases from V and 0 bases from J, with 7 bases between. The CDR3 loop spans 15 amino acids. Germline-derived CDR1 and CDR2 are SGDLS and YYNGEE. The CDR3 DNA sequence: TGTGCCAGCAGCGTAGATCAGGTCTCTGGAAACACCATATATTTT. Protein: CASSVDQVSGNTIYF.

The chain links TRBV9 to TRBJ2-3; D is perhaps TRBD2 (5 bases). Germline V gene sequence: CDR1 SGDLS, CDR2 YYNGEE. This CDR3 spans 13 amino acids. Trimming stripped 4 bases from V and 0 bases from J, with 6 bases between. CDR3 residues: CASSRTSTDTQYF. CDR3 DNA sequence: TGTGCCAGCAGCAGGACTAGCACAGATACGCAGTATTTT.

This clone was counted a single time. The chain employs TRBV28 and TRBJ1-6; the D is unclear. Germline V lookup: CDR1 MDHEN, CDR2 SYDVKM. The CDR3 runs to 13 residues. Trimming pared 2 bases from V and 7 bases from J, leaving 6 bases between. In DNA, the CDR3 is TGTGCCAGCAGTTTACTGGCCAATTCACCCCTCCACTTT. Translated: CASSLLANSPLHF.

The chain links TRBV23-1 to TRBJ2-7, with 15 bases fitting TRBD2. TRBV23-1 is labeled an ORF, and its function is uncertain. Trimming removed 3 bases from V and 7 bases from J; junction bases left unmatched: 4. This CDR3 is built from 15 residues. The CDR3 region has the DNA TGCGCCAGCAGTCAGGGACTAGCGGGAGGAAGTGAGCAGTACTTC. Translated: CASSQGLAGGSEQYF.

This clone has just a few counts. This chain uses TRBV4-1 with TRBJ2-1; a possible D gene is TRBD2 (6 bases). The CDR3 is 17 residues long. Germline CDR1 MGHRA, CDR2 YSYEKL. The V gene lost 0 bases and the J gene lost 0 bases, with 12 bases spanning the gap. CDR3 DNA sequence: TGCGCCAGCAGCCAAGATGTCGGGGGACTCTCCTACAATGAGCAGTTCTTC. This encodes CASSQDVGGLSYNEQFF.

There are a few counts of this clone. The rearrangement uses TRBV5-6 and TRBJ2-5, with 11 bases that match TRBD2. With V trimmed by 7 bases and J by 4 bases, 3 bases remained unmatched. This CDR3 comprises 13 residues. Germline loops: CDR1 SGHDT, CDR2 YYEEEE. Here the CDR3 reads CASRLAGGETQYF. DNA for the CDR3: TGTGCCAGCCGGCTAGCGGGAGGAGAGACCCAGTACTTC.

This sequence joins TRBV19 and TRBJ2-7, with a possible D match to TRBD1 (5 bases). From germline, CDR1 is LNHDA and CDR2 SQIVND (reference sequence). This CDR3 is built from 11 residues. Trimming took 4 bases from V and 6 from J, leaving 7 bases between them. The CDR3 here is CASSNRGEQYF. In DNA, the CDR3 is TGTGCCAGTAGTAATAGGGGCGAGCAGTACTTC.

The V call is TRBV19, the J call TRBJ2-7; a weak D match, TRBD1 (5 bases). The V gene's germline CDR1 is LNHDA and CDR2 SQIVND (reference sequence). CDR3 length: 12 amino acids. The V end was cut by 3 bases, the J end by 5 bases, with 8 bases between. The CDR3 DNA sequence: TGTGCCAGTAGTATCAGGGAAAACGAGCAGTACTTC. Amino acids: CASSIRENEQYF.

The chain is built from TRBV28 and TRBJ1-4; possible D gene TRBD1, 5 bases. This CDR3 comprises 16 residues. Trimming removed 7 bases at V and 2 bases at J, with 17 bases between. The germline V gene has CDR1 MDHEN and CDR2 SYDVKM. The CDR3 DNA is TGTGCCAGCACCGAACGGGGGGGTATGACTAATGAAAAACTGTTTTTT. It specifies CASTERGGMTNEKLFF.

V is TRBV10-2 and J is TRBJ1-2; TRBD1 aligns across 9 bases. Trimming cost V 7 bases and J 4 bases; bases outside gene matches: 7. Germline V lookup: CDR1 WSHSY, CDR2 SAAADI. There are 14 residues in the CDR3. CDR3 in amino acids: CASKSDRGSYGYTF. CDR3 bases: TGCGCCAGCAAATCGGACAGGGGAAGCTATGGCTACACCTTC.

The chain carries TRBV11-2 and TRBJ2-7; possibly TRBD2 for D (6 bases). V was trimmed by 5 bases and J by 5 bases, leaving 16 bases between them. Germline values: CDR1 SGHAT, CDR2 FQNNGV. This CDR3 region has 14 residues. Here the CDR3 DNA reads TGTGCCAGCAGCCCACTAGCCCCCCAACACGAGCAGTACTTC. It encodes CASSPLAPQHEQYF.

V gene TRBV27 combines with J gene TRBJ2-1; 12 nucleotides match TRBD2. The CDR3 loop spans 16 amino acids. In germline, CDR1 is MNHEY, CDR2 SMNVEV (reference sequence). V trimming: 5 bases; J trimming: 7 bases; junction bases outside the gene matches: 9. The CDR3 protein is CASSPILAGGWNEQFF. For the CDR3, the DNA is TGTGCCAGCAGTCCCATACTAGCGGGAGGCTGGAATGAGCAGTTCTTC.

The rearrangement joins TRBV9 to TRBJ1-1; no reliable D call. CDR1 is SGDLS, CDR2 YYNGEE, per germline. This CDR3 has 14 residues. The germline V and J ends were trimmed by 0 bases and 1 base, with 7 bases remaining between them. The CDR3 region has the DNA TGTGCCAGCAGCGTAGGTAGTCCGAACACTGAAGCTTTCTTT. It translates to CASSVGSPNTEAFF.

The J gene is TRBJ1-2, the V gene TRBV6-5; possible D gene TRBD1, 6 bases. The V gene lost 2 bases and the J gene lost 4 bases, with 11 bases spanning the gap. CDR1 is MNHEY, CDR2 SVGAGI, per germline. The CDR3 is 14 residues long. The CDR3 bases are TGTGCCAGCAGTTACGGCAGGGGCCCCTATGGCTACACCTTC. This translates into CASSYGRGPYGYTF.

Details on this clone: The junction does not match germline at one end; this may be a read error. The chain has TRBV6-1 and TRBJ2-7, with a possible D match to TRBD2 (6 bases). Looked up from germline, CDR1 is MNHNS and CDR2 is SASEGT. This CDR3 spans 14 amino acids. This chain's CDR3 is CASCDLRDAYEQYF. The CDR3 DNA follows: TGTGCCAGCTGTGATTTGCGGGACGCCTACGAGCAGTACTTC.

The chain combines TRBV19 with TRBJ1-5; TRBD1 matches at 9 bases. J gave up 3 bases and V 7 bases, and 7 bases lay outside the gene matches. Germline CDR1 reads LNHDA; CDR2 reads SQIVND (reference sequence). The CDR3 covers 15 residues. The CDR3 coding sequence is TGTGCCAGTATTGACCGGGACAGGGACAATCAGCCCCAGCATTTT. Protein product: CASIDRDRDNQPQHF.

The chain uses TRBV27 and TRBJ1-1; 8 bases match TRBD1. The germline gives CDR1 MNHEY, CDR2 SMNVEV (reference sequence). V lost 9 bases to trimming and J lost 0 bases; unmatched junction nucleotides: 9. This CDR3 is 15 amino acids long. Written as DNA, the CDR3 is TGTGCCAGTCATCCAGGACAGGGCATGAACACTGAAGCTTTCTTT. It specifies CASHPGQGMNTEAFF.

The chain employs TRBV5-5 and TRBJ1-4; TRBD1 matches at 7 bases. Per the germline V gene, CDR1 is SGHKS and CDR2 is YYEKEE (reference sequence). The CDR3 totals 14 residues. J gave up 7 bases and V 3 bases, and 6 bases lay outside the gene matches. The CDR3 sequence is CASSSDRVFEKLFF. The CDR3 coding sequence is TGTGCCAGCAGCTCCGACAGGGTATTTGAAAAACTGTTTTTT.